Below, 30 T cell receptor beta chains from the same sample are listed, as sequenced in a study of blood T cell repertoires in COVID-19. Clones were sequenced by immunoSEQ multiplex PCR, and TCRdb holds only the in-frame ones, with some missing. The data show about 200,000 clones, more than 70% seen once. The material sequenced was PBMCs or T cells enriched from blood (not recorded which). The receptors stem from a woman aged 18-29 years who had recovered from COVID-19.

The J gene is TRBJ2-7, the V gene TRBV7-9; tentative D call: TRBD2 (6 bases). Looked up from germline, CDR1 is SEHNR and CDR2 is FQNEAQ (reference sequence). Deletions cut 4 bases from V and 0 bases from J, with 16 bases between. CDR3 length: 16 amino acids. The DNA for the CDR3 is TGTGCCAGCAGCTCCCGGGGGAGAGGGAACTCCTACGAGCAGTACTTC. This sequence encodes CASSSRGRGNSYEQYF.

This clone appeared a single time. The gene calls are TRBV28 and TRBJ2-1, with TRBD1 matching 9 bases. This CDR3 region has 16 residues. The V segment lost 5 bases and the J segment 3 bases; nucleotides outside the gene matches: 8. Germline loops: CDR1 MDHEN, CDR2 SYDVKM. The CDR3, as DNA: TGTGCCAGCAGTGAGGAAGGACAGGGGCGCTACAATGAGCAGTTCTTC. Translation gives CASSEEGQGRYNEQFF.

V is TRBV19 and J is TRBJ2-3; D possibly corresponds to TRBD1 (7 bases). Trimming cost V 5 bases and J 1 base, with 16 bases left between them. Germline-derived CDR1 and CDR2 are LNHDA and SQIVND (reference sequence). This CDR3 contains 16 residues. CDR3 in DNA: TGTGCCAGTAGTCCCAGGGGGGCCTCGCGCACAGATACGCAGTATTTT. It yields the protein CASSPRGASRTDTQYF. The whole variable domain, remainder taken from reference TRBV19 and TRBJ2-3, is DGGITQSPKYLFRKEGQNVTLSCEQNLNHDAMYWYRQDPGQGLRLIYYSQIVNDFQKGDIAEGYSVSREKKESFPLTVTSAQKNPTAFYLCASSPRGASRTDTQYFGPGTRLTVL.

The chain links TRBV27 to TRBJ2-7; no clear D gene. Deletions cut 8 bases from V and 0 bases from J, with 11 bases between. There are 13 residues in the CDR3. Germline V gene sequence: CDR1 MNHEY, CDR2 SMNVEV (reference sequence). CDR3 in DNA: TGTGCCAGCGCCGAAAGGAGCTCCTACGAGCAGTACTTC. Residues: CASAERSSYEQYF.

On this clone itself: A read error may account for a junction end that differs from germline. This sequence joins TRBV30 and TRBJ1-6; 9 positions match TRBD1. Germline V CDR1 and CDR2: GTSNPN, SVGIG (reference sequence). This CDR3 contains 16 residues. CDR3 DNA sequence: TGTGCCGGGAGACCGGGACAGGGCGCCTATAATTCACCCCTCCACTTT. Its translation is CAGRPGQGAYNSPLHF.

The chain recombines TRBV19 with TRBJ1-4; no reliable D call. Trimming pared 3 bases from V and 2 bases from J, leaving 10 bases between. The CDR3 extends over 15 amino acids. Looked up from germline, CDR1 is LNHDA and CDR2 is SQIVND (reference sequence). CDR3 DNA sequence: TGTGCCAGTAGTATCGACGCCGGGACTAATGAAAAACTGTTTTTT. This encodes CASSIDAGTNEKLFF. The variable domain in full, with the rest retrieved from reference TRBV19 and TRBJ1-4, is DGGITQSPKYLFRKEGQNVTLSCEQNLNHDAMYWYRQDPGQGLRLIYYSQIVNDFQKGDIAEGYSVSREKKESFPLTVTSAQKNPTAFYLCASSIDAGTNEKLFFGSGTQLSVL.

The chain carries TRBV6-5 and TRBJ1-1, with 8 bases identical to TRBD1. The CDR3 covers 16 residues. V gave up 1 base and J gave up 1 base; unmatched junction bases: 5. Germline V CDR1 and CDR2: MNHEY, SVGAGI. CDR3 sequence (DNA): TGTGCCAGCAGTTACTTAAGGACAGGGCAGAACACTGAAGCTTTCTTT. Protein product: CASSYLRTGQNTEAFF.

The chain carries TRBV5-1 and TRBJ1-6; D gene unclear. Germline-derived CDR1 and CDR2 are SGHRS and YFSETQ. This CDR3 region has 18 residues. V was shortened by 1 base and J by 1 base, with 15 bases between the two germline ends. CDR3 amino acids: CASSLNPAARSYNSPLHF. The CDR3 DNA sequence: TGCGCCAGCAGCTTGAATCCGGCAGCTAGGTCCTATAATTCACCCCTCCACTTT.

This chain links TRBV5-1 with TRBJ2-4; TRBD2 might be the D (7 bases). CDR1 SGHRS and CDR2 YFSETQ come from the germline V gene. This CDR3 region has 16 residues. Deletions cut 0 bases from V and 4 bases from J, with 14 bases between. The CDR3 bases are TGCGCCAGCAGCTTGGACGCGGGGGCCCGAAAAAACATTCAGTACTTC. Its translation: CASSLDAGARKNIQYF.

The sample holds a few counts of this clone. The chain recombines TRBV4-1 with TRBJ2-2; TRBD1 aligns across 8 bases. The germline V gene encodes CDR1 MGHRA and CDR2 YSYEKL. The CDR3 is 20 residues long. V lost 1 base to trimming and J lost 0 bases; unmatched junction nucleotides: 13. The CDR3 nucleotides read TGCGCCAGCAGCCAAGTCCCTTTGATCAGGGGGCGAACGAACACCGGGGAGCTGTTTTTT. It specifies CASSQVPLIRGRTNTGELFF.

The CDR3 DNA sequence: TGTGCCAGCAGTATACAGCCGAACACTGAAGCTTTCTTT. Its protein product is CASSIQPNTEAFF. This chain joins TRBV2 and TRBJ1-1; D ambiguous. The CDR3 has 13 amino acids. Between the trimmed V and J ends, which lost 5 bases and 1 base, there was a span of 8 bases. The germline gives CDR1 SNHLY, CDR2 FYNNEI.

Here the CDR3 reads CASSDRASGGGTQYF. The CDR3 region has the DNA TGTGCCAGCAGTGACAGGGCTAGCGGGGGGGGAACGCAGTATTTT. The chain has TRBV2 and TRBJ2-3; 12 bases line up with TRBD2. This CDR3 comprises 15 residues. With V trimmed by 3 bases and J by 9 bases, 7 bases remained unmatched. In germline, CDR1 is SNHLY, CDR2 FYNNEI. The full variable domain, its missing parts supplied by reference TRBV2 and TRBJ2-3, is EPEVTQTPSHQVTQMGQEVILRCVPISNHLYFYWYRQILGQKVEFLVSFYNNEISEKSEIFDDQFSVERPDGSNFTLKIRSTKLEDSAMYFCASSDRASGGGTQYFGPGTRLTVL.

The rearrangement joins TRBV30 to TRBJ1-5; D not resolved. Germline V gives CDR1 GTSNPN, CDR2 SVGIG (reference sequence). The length of the CDR3 is 14 residues. V gave up 5 bases and J gave up 2 bases, with 13 bases separating them. The DNA for the CDR3 is TGTGCCTGGGCCGCAGGCGCTCGCAATCAGCCCCAGCATTTT. This translates into CAWAAGARNQPQHF. Based on the CDR3 plus reference TRBV30 and TRBJ1-5, the full variable domain is SQTIHQWPATLVQPVGSPLSLECTVEGTSNPNLYWYRQAAGRGLQLLFYSVGIGQISSEVPQNLSASRPQDRQFILSSKKLLLSDSGFYLCAWAAGARNQPQHFGDGTRLSIL.

The J gene is TRBJ1-1, the V gene TRBV28; 8 bases line up with TRBD1. Germline CDR1 is MDHEN and CDR2 is SYDVKM. V lost 2 bases, J lost 9 bases, and 8 bases stayed unmatched. There are 14 residues in the CDR3. The CDR3 bases are TGTGCCAGCAGTTTAACCCCCCCCAGGGGGCAAGCTTTCTTT. Translation gives CASSLTPPRGQAFF.

This clone has just one count. This chain uses TRBV23-1 with TRBJ1-2; possibly TRBD1 for D (5 bases). TRBV23-1 belongs to the ORF category, with a function that is uncertain. V dropped 10 bases and J dropped 14 bases, with 23 bases sitting between them. CDR3 length: 12 amino acids. The CDR3 coding sequence is TGCGCCACCCCAATAATGGACGGGGGAGGGACCTTC. It codes for CATPIMDGGGTF.

The chain links TRBV5-1 to TRBJ2-2, with D possibly being TRBD2 (5 bases). Trimming left V 5 bases short and J 5 bases short, with 7 bases between. Germline assignment: CDR1 SGHRS and CDR2 YFSETQ. The length of the CDR3 is 12 residues. The CDR3 reads CASRRETGELFF. The CDR3 DNA reads as TGCGCCAGCAGGAGGGAAACCGGGGAGCTGTTTTTT.

This rearrangement joins TRBV5-8 to TRBJ2-7; possibly TRBD1 for D (5 bases). V lost 5 bases and J lost 3, with 9 bases in between. Germline V CDR1 and CDR2: SGHTS, YDEGEE. The CDR3 totals 12 residues. The CDR3 DNA is TGTGCCAGCAGTCCTACAGGCTACGAGCAGTACTTC. Translation: CASSPTGYEQYF. Full variable domain (rest looked up from reference TRBV5-8 and TRBJ2-7): EAGVTQSPTHLIKTRGQQATLRCSPISGHTSVYWYQQALGLGLQFLLWYDEGEERNRGNFPPRFSGRQFPNYSSELNVNALELEDSALYLCASSPTGYEQYFGPGTRLTVT.

The chain uses TRBV24-1 and TRBJ2-7; 8 positions agree with TRBD1. With V trimmed by 0 bases and J by 7 bases, 4 bases remained unmatched. This CDR3 is built from 14 residues. Germline V gives CDR1 KGHDR, CDR2 SFDVKD. In DNA, the CDR3 is TGTGCCACCAGTGATTTGCGGACAGGGCGAGAGCAGTACTTC. Amino acid sequence: CATSDLRTGREQYF.

The chain combines TRBV6-2 or TRBV6-3 with TRBJ1-5; D gene ambiguous. Germline CDR1 reads MNHEY; CDR2 reads SVGEGT. Trimming removed 2 bases from V and 0 bases from J, with 14 bases in between. CDR3 length equals 17 residues. CDR3 loop: CASSYRGLLYSNQPQHF. CDR3 in DNA: TGTGCCAGCAGTTACAGAGGCCTCCTATATAGCAATCAGCCCCAGCATTTT.

J is TRBJ1-4 and V is TRBV19; maybe TRBD1 (5 bases). The germline gives CDR1 LNHDA, CDR2 SQIVND (reference sequence). The CDR3 runs to 17 residues. Trimming took off 6 bases at V and 0 bases at J, with 17 bases between the two ends. The CDR3 spells CASRKRAGTTTNEKLFF. CDR3 sequence (DNA): TGTGCCAGTAGGAAGCGGGCGGGGACCACAACTAATGAAAAACTGTTTTTT.

This chain uses TRBV12-5 with TRBJ1-5, with a possible D match to TRBD1 (5 bases). Germline CDR1 is LGHNT and CDR2 is FRNRAP. V was pared by 10 bases and J by 6 bases, with 16 bases between. This CDR3 spans 13 amino acids. The CDR3 nucleotides are TGTGCTACAAACTCAGGGTATGGTCAGCCCCAGCATTTT. As protein: CATNSGYGQPQHF.

In DNA, the CDR3 is TGTGCCAGCAGCCTAGCGGGGGCCCGCACAGATACGCAGTATTTT. Its protein product is CASSLAGARTDTQYF. The J gene is TRBJ2-3, the V gene TRBV5-4; TRBD2 aligns across 10 bases. J was trimmed by 1 base and V by 4 bases; bases with no gene match: 3. The CDR3 is 15 residues long. Per germline, CDR1 SGHNT and CDR2 YYREEE (reference sequence).

This chain links TRBV20-1 with TRBJ2-1; no clear D gene. Trimming shortened V by 3 bases and J by 1 base, and 10 bases separated the two germline ends. Germline values: CDR1 DFQATT, CDR2 SNEGSKA (reference sequence). The CDR3 consists of 14 residues. Here the CDR3 reads CSASTVRSYNEQFF. The CDR3, as DNA: TGCAGTGCTAGTACAGTTAGGTCCTACAATGAGCAGTTCTTC.

The rearrangement links TRBV28 to TRBJ1-1; D is possibly TRBD1 (5 bases). CDR3 length: 16 residues. Germline lookup yields CDR1 MDHEN and CDR2 SYDVKM. V was trimmed by 4 bases and J by 1 base, leaving 16 bases between them. CDR3 region: CASSSTLRAPNTEAFF. DNA for the CDR3: TGTGCCAGCAGTTCTACTCTCAGGGCCCCGAACACTGAAGCTTTCTTT.

The chain joins TRBV3-1 (or the pseudogene TRBV3-2) to TRBJ2-7; D not certain. The CDR3 runs 14 residues. V lost 0 bases and J lost 4, with 10 bases in between. Germline CDR1 is LGHDT and CDR2 is YNNKEL (reference sequence). The CDR3 sequence: CASSQDGRFYEQYF. In DNA, the CDR3 is TGTGCCAGCAGCCAAGATGGCAGGTTTTACGAGCAGTACTTC.

The chain has TRBV27 and TRBJ2-5, with 8 bases lining up with TRBD1. The J call may be incorrect, as the DNA end agrees better with TRBJ2-7. Per the germline V gene, CDR1 is MNHEY and CDR2 is SMNVEV (reference sequence). This CDR3 region has 15 residues. CDR3 coding DNA: TGTGCCAGCAGTTTCCGGACAGGGCAAAACTACGAGCAGTACTTC. Translating gives CASSFRTGQNYEQYF.

The CDR3 reads CASRQTGGTGELFF. CDR3 nucleotides: TGTGCCAGCAGACAAACAGGGGGTACCGGGGAGCTGTTTTTT. The chain employs TRBV11-2 and TRBJ2-2; TRBD1 matches at 8 bases. CDR1 SGHAT and CDR2 FQNNGV come from the germline V gene. This CDR3 contains 14 residues. The V gene end was trimmed by 6 bases and the J gene end by 5 bases; junction bases not matched to a gene: 5.

This clone has only one observation. This chain connects TRBV3-1 (or the pseudogene TRBV3-2) to TRBJ1-4, with D uncertain. Germline-derived CDR1 and CDR2 are LGHDT and YNNKEL (reference sequence). Trimming removed 1 base from V and 0 bases from J, with 9 bases in between. The CDR3 length is 16 residues. The CDR3 nucleotides read TGTGCCAGCAGCCAAGGTGGCGGCGCAACTAATGAAAAACTGTTTTTT. Its translation: CASSQGGGATNEKLFF.

This CDR3 reads CAWSSGTGSTDTQYF. The CDR3 region has the DNA TGTGCCTGGAGCTCCGGGACAGGGTCCACAGATACGCAGTATTTT. The rearrangement links TRBV30 to TRBJ2-3; TRBD1 agrees at 9 bases. The CDR3 loop spans 15 amino acids. V shed 3 bases, J shed 2 bases, and the junction held 6 bases outside the gene matches. CDR1 is GTSNPN and CDR2 is SVGIG in the germline V gene (reference sequence).

This chain connects TRBV18 to TRBJ2-5; TRBD1 matches 9 bases. This CDR3 region has 16 residues. The V segment lost 0 bases and the J segment 2 bases; nucleotides outside the gene matches: 4. Germline V gene data show CDR1 as KGHSH and CDR2 as LQKENI. CDR3 sequence reads: CASSPPKGQGQETQYF. DNA for the CDR3: TGTGCCAGCTCACCACCGAAGGGACAGGGTCAAGAGACCCAGTACTTC.